Sequencing of this T cell receptor (beta chain) was carried out in a study of lymphopenia after photon versus proton radiotherapy. Study-level points and caveats: Oligoclonal CD8+ Temra expansion after nadir drove photon patients' diversity drop. Authors raise, but do not show, better survival with proton therapy. Photon-treated patients lost naive T cells and TCR diversity; proton-treated stayed stable.

Sequencing was performed with immunoSEQ multiplex PCR; in TCRdb, only in-frame clones are kept and a portion is missing. The data contain 25,000 to 30,000 clones, around 81% of them singletons. This CDR3 comprises 11 residues. CDR1 is LGHNT, CDR2 FRNRAP, per germline. V lost 7 bases and J 4 bases, leaving 7 bases between the germline ends. A word on this clone: What it recognizes is unknown.

This TCR derives from a man over 45 with gastric cancer. The gene calls are TRBV12-5 and TRBJ1-1; D gene uncertain. This sample comprised peripheral blood, obtained from a patient treated with photon-based radiotherapy. The CDR3: CASALSTEAFF. CDR3 nucleotide sequence: TGTGCTAGTGCCCTAAGCACTGAAGCTTTCTTT. Together with reference TRBV12-5 and TRBJ1-1, the CDR3 gives the full variable domain: DARVTQTPRHKVTEMGQEVTMRCQPILGHNTVFWYRQTMMQGLELLAYFRNRAPLDDSGMPKDRFSAEMPDATLATLKIQPSEPRDSAVYFCASALSTEAFFGQGTRLTVV.